Given below is one T cell receptor beta chain in context. Antigen specificity is unknown. Pregnant or lactating patients were excluded, as were those with uncontrolled infection or other autoimmune disease. These data belong to a study of T cells in Graves' hyperthyroidism and ophthalmopathy. Study-wide points: Blood held most thyroid clonotypes expanded above 0.001 frequency.

Germline V lookup: CDR1 SNHLY, CDR2 FYNNEI. V shed 1 base and J shed 5 bases, with 8 bases lying between them. The CDR3 sequence is 14 residues long. Amplified TCR beta CDR3 regions came from RNA transcripts. A first-round RT-PCR of the TCR CDR3 used the HTBI primer set. TCRdb independently ran MiXCR on the multiplex PCR reads; one entry per CDR3 protein. Of about 560,000 distinct CDR3 sequences in the sample, approximately 15% were seen once. The chain carries TRBV2 and TRBJ1-4, with D hard to call. The sequence derives from a woman aged 18-29 years with Graves' hyperthyroidism. The specimen was blood. CDR3 sequence: CASSEEGANEKLFF. Here the CDR3 DNA reads TGTGCCAGCAGTGAAGAAGGAGCGAATGAAAAACTGTTTTTT.